This is a list of T cell receptor beta chains from one sample in a study of T cell responses to AZD1222 COVID-19 vaccine. Clones were sequenced by immunoSEQ multiplex PCR, and TCRdb holds only the in-frame ones, with some missing. The sample lists about 42,000 clones; over 80% were seen once. This sample comprised peripheral blood, obtained 28 days after the second AZD1222 dose. All receptors derive from an adult who received the AZD1222 COVID-19 vaccine. CDR3s include the opening cysteine and the closing phenylalanine or tryptophan. The D gene is left open where the match is weak. A clone size is listed for some rows: how often the clone was seen (once, few, many), or a class if it is expanded.

cdr3_length j_call clone_size d_call v_call cdr3_nt cdr3_aa
15 TRBJ2-7 - TRBD2 TRBV18 TGTGCCAGCTCACCCACTAGCGGGGGGGGCCACGAGCAGTACTTC CASSPTSGGGHEQYF
15 TRBJ1-6 - TRBD1 TRBV5-8 TGTGCCAGCAGCCTCGTGGCAGGGGGTGTTTCACCCCTCCACTTT CASSLVAGGVSPLHF
13 TRBJ1-2 once - TRBV18 TGTGCCAGCTCACCGGGCGGTAACTATGGCTACACCTTC CASSPGGNYGYTF
17 TRBJ2-3 - - TRBV7-6 TGTGCCAGCAGCTTAGAGATGGACACGGGCTTTGGAGATACGCAGTATTTT CASSLEMDTGFGDTQYF
20 TRBJ2-1 - TRBD2 TRBV7-3 TGTGCCAGCAGCTTCCTGGACCGGTTTGGCGGGGGGGCCGCCGGCAATGAGCAGTTCTTC CASSFLDRFGGGAAGNEQFF
16 TRBJ2-3 - - TRBV10-3 TGTGCCATCAACGGCGAGTCGGGCAGACGCACAGATACGCAGTATTTT CAINGESGRRTDTQYF
13 TRBJ1-6 - - TRBV6-5 TGTGCCAGCAGAATGGACGAAAATTCACCCCTCCACTTT CASRMDENSPLHF
17 TRBJ1-2 - TRBD1 TRBV3-1/TRBV3-2 TGTGCCAGCAGCCAAGATATCGGGCAGGGGGCAGGGTATGGCTACACCTTC CASSQDIGQGAGYGYTF
13 TRBJ1-1 - - TRBV7-3 TGTGCCAGCAGCTTAGGAACAGCCTCGCGAGCTTTCTTT CASSLGTASRAFF
16 TRBJ2-1 - TRBD2 TRBV3-1/TRBV3-2 TGTGCCAGCAGCTCTACCCAAGCGGGGGGGCCTGACGAGCAGTTCTTC CASSSTQAGGPDEQFF
15 TRBJ2-2 - - TRBV3-1/TRBV3-2 TGTGCCAGCAGCCAAGAAGTGGTCCCTACCGGGGAGCTGTTTTTT CASSQEVVPTGELFF
13 TRBJ1-1 - TRBD1 TRBV5-8 TGTGCCAGCAGGGAGACAGGGCTGACTGAAGCTTTCTTT CASRETGLTEAFF
14 TRBJ1-2 - - TRBV5-4 TGTGCCAGCAGCCGCTTACAGGGTTTGGGTGGCTACACCTTC CASSRLQGLGGYTF
15 TRBJ1-5 - - TRBV5-1 TGCGCCAGCAGCCTGACGGGGGTCGAAGAGGGGAGGCAGCATTTT CASSLTGVEEGRQHF
14 TRBJ1-6 - TRBD1 TRBV6-5 TGTGCCAGCAGACTGGGACAGGGGCTACAGCCCCTCCACTTT CASRLGQGLQPLHF
16 TRBJ2-5 - TRBD2 TRBV5-1 TGCGCCAGCAGCCCTAGCGGGGTCCACAAACAAGAGACCCAGTACTTC CASSPSGVHKQETQYF
14 TRBJ1-1 - - TRBV7-3 TGTGCCAGCAGAGGGGACACCAGGAACACTGAAGCTTTCTTT CASRGDTRNTEAFF
12 TRBJ2-5 - - TRBV19 TGTGCCAGTAGTATGGGGAGAGAGACCCAGTACTTC CASSMGRETQYF
14 TRBJ1-2 - - TRBV5-1 TGCGCCAGCAGCCGGGGAGGTTTTAACTATGGCTACACCTTC CASSRGGFNYGYTF
13 TRBJ1-5 - - TRBV6-5 TGTGCCAGCAGAATGCCGGGCAATCAGCCCCAGCATTTT CASRMPGNQPQHF
17 TRBJ2-2 - TRBD1 TRBV5-4 TGTGCCAGCAGCCGAGGGGGACAGGTCCTGAACACCGGGGAGCTGTTTTTT CASSRGGQVLNTGELFF
15 TRBJ2-3 once TRBD2 TRBV9 TGTGCCAGCAGCCGCGGGGGGGCGGGCCCAGATACGCAGTATTTT CASSRGGAGPDTQYF
15 TRBJ2-1 - - TRBV5-4 TGTGCCAGCAGCCCCGGGACTCTTAACGGCGATGAGCAGTTCTTC CASSPGTLNGDEQFF
15 TRBJ1-6 few - TRBV5-1 TGCGCCAGCAGTTCCCAGGGTTTTGGGAATTCACCCCTCCACTTT CASSSQGFGNSPLHF
15 TRBJ1-1 - - TRBV4-2 TGTGCCAGCAGCCAAGTAGAGGGGCAGGATACTGAAGCTTTCTTT CASSQVEGQDTEAFF
12 TRBJ1-5 - - TRBV6-6 TGTGCCAGCGGCCCAGACGATCAGCCCCAGCATTTT CASGPDDQPQHF
14 TRBJ1-1 - - TRBV2 TGTGCCAGCAGTGAAGCGGGTAGGAACACTGAAGCTTTCTTT CASSEAGRNTEAFF
15 TRBJ2-1 - TRBD1 TRBV3-1/TRBV3-2 TGTGCCAGCAGCAGGGACAGGGGCCACTACAATGAGCAGTTCTTC CASSRDRGHYNEQFF
15 TRBJ1-5 few - TRBV4-2 TGTGCCAGCAGGGAAGACAGATATAGCAATCAGCCCCAGCATTTT CASREDRYSNQPQHF
13 TRBJ2-7 - - TRBV6-4 TGTGCCAGCAGCGTTGGACCGTCCTACGAGCAGTACTTC CASSVGPSYEQYF
13 TRBJ1-2 - - TRBV12-5 TGTGCTAGTGGTGTAACAGGGACCTATGGCTACACCTTC CASGVTGTYGYTF
15 TRBJ1-2 - - TRBV11-2 TGTGCCAGCAGCCCCCTGTCTCTGACAGGAGATGGCTACACCTTC CASSPLSLTGDGYTF
13 TRBJ2-2 - - TRBV6-5 TGTGCCAGCAGTTATCAAAACACCGGGGAGCTGTTTTTT CASSYQNTGELFF
12 TRBJ1-4 few - TRBV6-6 TGTGCCGGCGGGGAGAGAAATGAAAAACTGTTTTTT CAGGERNEKLFF
15 TRBJ1-3 - - TRBV5-1 TGCGCCAGCAGCTTTGACAGGTTTGATGGAAACACCATATATTTT CASSFDRFDGNTIYF
14 TRBJ1-2 - TRBD1 TRBV19 TGTGCCACAACAACAGGGGAGACTAACTATGGCTACACCTTC CATTTGETNYGYTF
14 TRBJ1-2 - - TRBV7-2 TGTGCCAGCAGCTTAGGGGAGGGATATGGAGCCTACACCTTC CASSLGEGYGAYTF
13 TRBJ1-1 - - TRBV10-2 TGCGCCAGCAGACGGGATAGTGGCACTGAAGCTTTCTTT CASRRDSGTEAFF
14 TRBJ2-5 - TRBD1 TRBV29-1 TGCAGCGTGGCACCGGGACAGGGGAGAGAGACCCAGTACTTC CSVAPGQGRETQYF
13 TRBJ1-3 - - TRBV7-8 TGTGCCAGCAGCCCAACCAGCGGAAACACCATATATTTT CASSPTSGNTIYF
14 TRBJ2-7 - TRBD1 TRBV6-5 TGTGCCAGCAGTTACTCGGGACAGGGAATACAGCAGTACTTC CASSYSGQGIQQYF